This T cell receptor beta chain is from a study of blood T cell repertoires in COVID-19 (TCRdb year 2020). At the level of the whole study: Samples from collaborators originated in the United States, Italy and Spain and spanned both the acute and convalescent phases of COVID-19. The material from the prospective study consisted of cDNA or gDNA derived from T cells, B-cell-depleted T cells, or PBMCs. Subjects who had been exposed to COVID-19, were actively infected with it, or had recovered from it provided the deeply sampled blood TCRbeta repertoires that made up the dataset. The repertoires were released in a freely available public database intended as a resource for research on the immune response to SARS-CoV-2. The samples were drawn from the first 160 participants of the ongoing ImmuneRACE study and from some 1,300 subjects provided by 6 global collaborators. Nearly every sample came with metadata listing a de-identified subject ID, COVID-19 status, age in years and sex. HLA class I and class II types, where available, came from metadata supplied by the sample provider rather than from assay-based typing. On the study overall, not on this receptor specifically: Clinical and demographic metadata were provided uncurated, with the amount varying by source and participant.

The immunoSEQ Assay, a bias-controlled multiplex PCR, was used to amplify TCRbeta CDR3 regions from genomic DNA. Per the original workflow: Within the assay, amplification of reference gene primers was used to estimate how many nucleated cells each sample contained. To quantify the absolute abundance of each unique TCRbeta CDR3 rearrangement, sequence reads were collapsed and filtered. For each sample, productive Simpson clonality was calculated as the square root of Simpson's diversity index across productive rearrangements. Here the immuneACCESS table is served through TCRdb, limited to in-frame sequences with V and J called. Missing clones are a known gap in these copies; in checked studies unresolved V genes cover under half, and the rest lacks a known reason. That table furnishes V, J and clone size, whereas the DNA furnished D and trimming. The sample data list 200,000 to 250,000 clones, and over 75% of these were observed just once. The ten largest clones capture around 7.4% of the sample.

With regard to this clone: Its binding antigen is unknown. No qualities accompany the bases; no much larger clone lies one base away.

CDR1 and CDR2, per the germline V gene, are MGHDK and SYGVNS. The CDR3 runs 15 amino acids, cysteine and phenylalanine included. Just the 45-base CDR3 DNA is kept, in frame starting at base 1. The junction shows trimming of 3 bases on V and 5 bases on J, and the gene matches do not reach 4 bases of it. Participants in the prospective study were aged 18 to 89 years, lived in about two dozen United States geographic areas, and enrolled through a virtual design. To assign participants to cohorts, the prospective study relied on clinical history that participants themselves reported in a screening survey and a study questionnaire. In the prospective study, mobile phlebotomists collected whole blood, serum and a nasopharyngeal or oropharyngeal swab from each participant. Over an approximately 2-month period, participants in the prospective study had the option of providing additional blood draws and questionnaires. Prospective study blood samples were shipped either frozen or at room temperature before DNA extraction.

The V gene is TRBV25-1 and the J gene is TRBJ2-1, and TRBD1 matches 10 of the central bases. The receptor comes from a woman between 40 and 55 years old with acute COVID-19. The source material was PBMCs or T cells enriched from blood (not recorded which). This receptor has the CDR3 CASSEEDRGNNEQFF. The DNA is as follows: TGTGCCAGCAGTGAGGAGGACAGGGGGAACAATGAGCAGTTCTTC.